The T cell receptor (beta chain) described here comes from a study of cytomegalovirus exposure and HLA in healthy donors. Study at large: Within the Caucasian-associated ancestry cluster were roughly 82% of the approximately 400 genotyped donors.

Per germline, CDR1 SEHNR and CDR2 FQNEAQ (reference sequence). This CDR3 is 15 amino acids long. Trimming took off 4 bases at V and 4 bases at J, with 16 bases between the two ends. PCR involved 60 Vbeta and 13 Jbeta primers. Authors' analysis steps: Some 10 million of tens of millions of unique TCR beta chains were shared, per a later count. Method: immunoSEQ multiplex PCR; TCRdb's copy keeps in-frame clones and lacks some. That table is the source of V, J and clone size, and D and trimming were worked out from the DNA. This sample has more than 100,000 clones, with about four fifths found just once. Notes on this clone: The antigen is not known.

General observations from the study: Researchers reported in a later analysis that a missense DCLRE1C variant was tied to TCR beta V- and J-gene trimming. Common viral pathogens seemed, in a later analysis, to connect with several of the most significant clusters.

The sequenced sample was PBMCs. The V gene is TRBV7-9, the J gene TRBJ2-5; tentatively, D is TRBD2 (6 bases). This clonotype was obtained from a male donor in good health and CMV-seronegative. The CDR3 protein is CASSYDRGGGETQYF. As DNA, the CDR3 is TGTGCCAGCAGCTACGATCGTGGGGGAGGAGAGACCCAGTACTTC.